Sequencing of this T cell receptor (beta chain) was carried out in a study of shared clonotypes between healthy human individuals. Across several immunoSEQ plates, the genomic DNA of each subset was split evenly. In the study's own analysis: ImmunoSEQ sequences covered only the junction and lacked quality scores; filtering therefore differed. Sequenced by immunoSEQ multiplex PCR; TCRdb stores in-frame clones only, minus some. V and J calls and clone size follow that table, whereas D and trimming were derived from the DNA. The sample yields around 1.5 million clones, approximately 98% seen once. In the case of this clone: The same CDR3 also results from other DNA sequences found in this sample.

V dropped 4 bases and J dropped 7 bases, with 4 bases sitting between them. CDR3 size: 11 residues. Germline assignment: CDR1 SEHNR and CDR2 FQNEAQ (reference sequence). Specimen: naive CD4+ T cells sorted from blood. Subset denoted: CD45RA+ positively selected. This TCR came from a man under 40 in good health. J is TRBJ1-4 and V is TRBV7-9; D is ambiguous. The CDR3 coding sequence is TGTGCCAGCAGCTCGGGTGAAAAACTGTTTTTT. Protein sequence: CASSSGEKLFF.